This T cell receptor beta chain was recorded in a study of CD8 T cells in ankylosing spondylitis. Study observations and caveats: According to the report, clones linked to the disease were significantly enriched in matched synovial fluid samples taken from ankylosing spondylitis patients. What appeared characteristic of ankylosing spondylitis blood was a TCR beta motif of under 10 highly homologous variants.

The CDR3 sequence is 13 residues long. Germline assignment: CDR1 SGHVS and CDR2 FNYEAQ. V was trimmed by 2 bases and J by 5 bases, leaving 9 bases between them. To note about this clonotype: Its antigen is still unknown.

Preparation of TCR beta libraries was done by quantitative 5'-RACE with molecular barcodes. One entry per CDR3 protein, called by TCRdb with MiXCR from the 5' RACE reads. The sample includes about 220,000 distinct CDR3 sequences, about 7% seen only once; the top ten take around 14%. The source of this sequence is a male donor with ankylosing spondylitis. Sequenced sample: blood, either unsorted or a sorted T cell fraction (not recorded which). The gene calls are TRBV7-6 and TRBJ2-5; D is undetermined. The CDR3 DNA reads TGTGCCAGCAGCTTATATAACTTGGAGACCCAGTACTTC. Its protein is CASSLYNLETQYF.